This T cell receptor beta chain appears in the sequencing data of a study of blood T cells in healthy people across ages (dated by TCRdb to the mid-2010s). Background for the entire study: In model experiments, template switching captured roughly one uniquely barcoded TCR beta cDNA molecule for every two T cells. Four age groups were formed from the donors: young (average approximately 15 years), middle-aged (around 41), aged (around 62) and long-lived (more than 75). To avoid experimental bias, donors of different ages were spread randomly across the sequencing lanes. Two additional independent replicas of 1 million unique cDNA reads from the same blood draw were analyzed for two donors (one aged 18 to 30 and one aged 80 or older). Using deep sequencing normalized with unique cDNA molecular identifiers, the study measured how TCR beta repertoire diversity changes with age.

From a lookup of the germline V gene, CDR1 and CDR2 are SGHDT and YYEEEE. Relative to germline, V is 3 bases shorter and J is 2 bases shorter, with 12 bases between their ends. The CDR3, cysteine through phenylalanine, is 15 amino acids long. Only the CDR3 part of the read is kept: 45 bases, read in frame from the first base. This clonotype was seen a few times. What this receptor recognizes is not known. No quality values exist for individual bases; no much larger clone is one base distant. The library was made by 5' RACE. A second PCR of roughly 7 to 12 cycles was run with a J-beta primer mix and a sample-barcoded 5' primer. Each TCR beta cDNA molecule received a unique molecular identifier from a template-switch 5' adaptor carrying 12 random nucleotides. Each sample yielded at least 2.5 million CDR3-containing paired-end reads. The Mint cDNA synthesis kit, primed by a TRBC-specific oligonucleotide, was used to synthesize first-strand cDNA from all RNA. After uracil-DNA glycosylase treatment, a first 18-cycle PCR used universal primers M1SS and BC2_uni_R on all cDNA. As for the authors' bioinformatics: Normalization of each sample was performed by random selection of 1 million high-quality reads, each carrying a distinct molecular identifier. Reads with shared molecular identifiers were discarded instead of being binned into consensus sequences. MiTCR, set to a Q25 quality threshold and the strictest error-elimination algorithm, was used for CDR3 identification, clonotype clustering and error correction. A nonparametric unseen species model with Euler transformation was used to estimate a lower bound on total TCR beta diversity. TCRdb cleaned the public reads at Q25 with fastp, built clones with MiXCR and kept in-frame beta chains. Each CDR3 protein gets just one entry, which takes the most common genes and DNA from the rows behind it. TCRdb assigned the V and J calls; the authors' analysis was not used. The sample table contains some 1,800,000 distinct CDR3 sequences; only one count was recorded for more than 35% of them. 23% of the sample lies in the top ten.

What the research found in general, with its limitations: The CMV infection status of donors was not known, potentially confounding age-related changes in expanded clonotypes. Compared with the aged group, the long-lived group had more naive CD4+ T cells, fewer expanded clones and increased TCR diversity, suggesting age selection. As age increased, observed TCR beta diversity per million T cells dropped in a roughly linear way, and a significant reduction was already evident by age about 40. Since profiling was done on bulk unsorted PBMCs, naive and antigen-experienced compartments could not be conclusively compared. Observed TCR beta diversity correlated strongly with the percentage of naive T cells measured by flow cytometry. Estimates of total diversity from one million sequenced T cells were regarded as lower bounds and underestimates.

Systemically healthy Caucasian individuals from Russia, approximately 39 in total and aged about 6 to 95 years, were included as donors. Approximately 9.7 milliliters of peripheral blood were drawn from each donor into EDTA-treated Vacutainer tubes. Ficoll-Paque density-gradient centrifugation was used to isolate PBMCs, with at least 6.5 million per sample. Trizol reagent was used to extract total RNA from the PBMCs, yielding at least 6 micrograms per sample. For every donor, flow cytometry on a PBMC aliquot measured the percentage of naive CD45RAhigh/CD27high T cells. The TCR comes from a human donor in good health. The sequenced material came from blood. Rearrangement joined TRBV5-6 to TRBJ1-5; there is no confident call for the D gene. The DNA sequence follows: TGTGCCAGCAGCTACCTACTTTATTGCAATCAGCCCCAGCATTTT. This is translated as CASSYLLYCNQPQHF. When the CDR3 is completed using the reference TRBV5-6 and TRBJ1-5 genes on either side, the full variable domain is DAGVTQSPTHLIKTRGQQVTLRCSPKSGHDTVSWYQQALGQGPQFIFQYYEEEERQRGNFPDRFSGHQFPNYSSELNVNALLLGDSALYLCASSYLLYCNQPQHFGDGTRLSIL.